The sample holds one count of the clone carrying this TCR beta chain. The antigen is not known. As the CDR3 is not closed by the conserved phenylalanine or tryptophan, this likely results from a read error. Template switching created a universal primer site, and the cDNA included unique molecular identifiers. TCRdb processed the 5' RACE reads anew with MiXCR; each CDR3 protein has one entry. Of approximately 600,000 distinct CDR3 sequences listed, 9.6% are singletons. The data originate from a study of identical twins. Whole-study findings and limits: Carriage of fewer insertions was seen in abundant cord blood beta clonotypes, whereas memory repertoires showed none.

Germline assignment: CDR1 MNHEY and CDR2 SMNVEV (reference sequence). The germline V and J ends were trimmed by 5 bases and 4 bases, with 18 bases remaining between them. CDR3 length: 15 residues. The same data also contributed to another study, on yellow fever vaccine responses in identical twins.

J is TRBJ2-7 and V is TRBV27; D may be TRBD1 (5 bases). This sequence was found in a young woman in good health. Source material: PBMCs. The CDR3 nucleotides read TGTGCCAGCAGTAAATCGACGGTGGGGCTATACGAGCAGTACTTG. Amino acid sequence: CASSKSTVGLYEQYL.